The 31 T cell receptor beta chains listed next were all sequenced from one sample in a study of shared clonotypes between healthy human individuals. Repertoires were generated with immunoSEQ multiplex PCR, while TCRdb's copy carries only in-frame clones and drops some. In the table there are some 2,100,000 clones, about 93% of which are singletons. Naive CD8 cells comprised CD45RO-negative, CCR7-positively selected cells, excluding terminally differentiated effector memory CD45RA+ cells. What was sequenced was naive CD8+ T cells from PBMCs. Receptors originate from a man aged 18 to 35 in good health. Some clones in this sample may be carry-over from other donors' samples.

The chain is built from TRBV29-1 and TRBJ2-7; 7 bases match TRBD1. V lost 8 bases to trimming and J lost 3 bases; unmatched junction nucleotides: 10. CDR1 is SQVTM, CDR2 ANQGSEA, per germline. The CDR3 runs 13 residues. The CDR3 protein is CSPRQGRSYEQYF. For the CDR3, the DNA is TGCAGCCCCCGACAGGGCCGTAGCTACGAGCAGTACTTC.

The DNA for the CDR3 is TGTGCCAGCACTGGGTACAATGAGCAGTTCTTC. This gives the protein CASTGYNEQFF. V gene TRBV27 combines with J gene TRBJ2-1; D not resolved. CDR1 and CDR2 (germline): MNHEY, SMNVEV (reference sequence). The CDR3 has 11 residues. The ends were cut back, 7 bases at V and 4 bases at J, with 5 bases in the middle.

Concerning this clone: This same CDR3 is encoded by further DNA sequences in the sample. The gene calls are TRBV7-3 and TRBJ2-7; 7 bases are shared with TRBD2. With 0 bases clipped from V and 0 bases from J, the junction kept 2 bases outside the gene matches. Germline lookup yields CDR1 SGHTA and CDR2 FQGTGA. The CDR3 extends over 15 amino acids. CDR3 DNA sequence: TGTGCCAGCAGCTTAACCGGCGGGAGCTCCTACGAGCAGTACTTC. Translating gives CASSLTGGSSYEQYF.

V gene TRBV27 combines with J gene TRBJ1-4, with D perhaps TRBD1 (5 bases). The CDR3 extends over 19 amino acids. Trimming removed 5 bases at V and 8 bases at J, with 30 bases between. Germline V CDR1 and CDR2: MNHEY, SMNVEV (reference sequence). CDR3 protein: CASSPLVRQGPLRGEKLFF. The CDR3 bases are TGTGCCAGCAGTCCCCTCGTGAGGCAGGGCCCCCTTCGCGGCGAAAAACTGTTTTTT.

This clone occurred a few times. In the same sample, other DNA sequences code for this CDR3. The genes are TRBV27 and TRBJ1-1; no definite D call. The CDR3 is 13 residues long. V lost 2 bases and J 4 bases, leaving 8 bases between the germline ends. The germline CDR1 and CDR2 sequences are MNHEY and SMNVEV (reference sequence). CDR3 sequence reads: CASSLSQATEAFF. CDR3 DNA sequence: TGTGCCAGCAGTTTAAGTCAGGCCACTGAAGCTTTCTTT.

The chain employs TRBV9 and TRBJ2-1, with 8 bases fitting TRBD2. The length of the CDR3 is 16 residues. Trimming cost V 0 bases and J 3 bases; bases outside gene matches: 5. Germline-derived CDR1 and CDR2 are SGDLS and YYNGEE. CDR3: CASSVDSSGGYNEQFF. Here the CDR3 DNA reads TGTGCCAGCAGCGTAGATTCCAGCGGGGGCTACAATGAGCAGTTCTTC.

The chain is built from TRBV6-1 and TRBJ1-1; no clear D. The CDR3 contains 15 residues. The germline CDR1 and CDR2 sequences are MNHNS and SASEGT. Trimming took 5 bases from V and 1 from J, leaving 14 bases between them. For the CDR3, the DNA is TGTGCCAGCAGTCGGACTCGTTGGGGGAACACTGAAGCTTTCTTT. Residues: CASSRTRWGNTEAFF.

The chain carries TRBV21-1 and TRBJ1-1; the table's TRBD1 call for D was not verified on the DNA. TRBV21-1 is described as a pseudogene. The CDR3 contains 13 residues. CDR3: CASSKRGTVEAFF. DNA of the CDR3: TGTGCCAGCAGCAAAAGGGGGACAGTTGAAGCTTTCTTT.

The rearrangement uses TRBV11-2 and TRBJ2-7, with 7 bases matching TRBD2. The CDR3 consists of 16 residues. Trimming took 3 bases from V and 1 from J; bases not matched to a gene: 9. CDR1 is SGHAT, CDR2 FQNNGV, per germline. CDR3 residues: CASSLRNSGPSYEQYF. CDR3 sequence (DNA): TGTGCCAGCAGCTTGCGTAATAGCGGGCCTTCCTACGAGCAGTACTTC. The variable domain in full, completed from reference TRBV11-2 and TRBJ2-7, reads EAGVAQSPRYKIIEKRQSVAFWCNPISGHATLYWYQQILGQGPKLLIQFQNNGVVDDSQLPKDRFSAERLKGVDSTLKIQPAKLEDSAVYLCASSLRNSGPSYEQYFGPGTRLTVT.

The V and J genes are TRBV9 and TRBJ2-1; a weak D match, TRBD2 (5 bases). Germline lookup yields CDR1 SGDLS and CDR2 YYNGEE. Trimming left V 3 bases short and J 0 bases short, with 7 bases between. This CDR3 spans 14 amino acids. The CDR3 loop reads CASSARGSYNEQFF. The DNA for the CDR3 is TGTGCCAGCAGCGCTCGGGGCTCCTACAATGAGCAGTTCTTC.

The V gene is TRBV4-3, the J gene TRBJ2-7; 7 nucleotides match TRBD1. Germline-derived CDR1 and CDR2 are LGHNA and YSLEER. The CDR3 length is 15 residues. V shed 4 bases and J 2 bases; nucleotides not matched to a gene: 8. The CDR3 loop is CASSPNPRGTYEQYF. The CDR3, as DNA: TGCGCCAGCAGCCCCAACCCCAGGGGGACCTACGAGCAGTACTTC.

This chain joins TRBV25-1 and TRBJ2-7; TRBD2 might be the D (5 bases). Germline CDR1 is MGHDK and CDR2 is SYGVNS. The CDR3 has 13 amino acids. The ends were cut back, 4 bases at V and 7 bases at J, with 14 bases in the middle. CDR3 region: CASSGGWAREQYF. In DNA form, the CDR3 reads TGTGCCAGCAGTGGCGGGTGGGCCCGAGAGCAGTACTTC.

The chain has TRBV29-1 and TRBJ2-7; D not resolved. Trimming shortened V by 4 bases and J by 0 bases, and 7 bases separated the two germline ends. The germline CDR1 and CDR2 sequences are SQVTM and ANQGSEA. The CDR3 is 12 amino acids. CDR3 sequence: CSVALSSYEQYF. Here the CDR3 DNA reads TGCAGCGTTGCTCTAAGCTCCTACGAGCAGTACTTC.

The chain carries TRBV28 and TRBJ1-5, with D uncertain. The germline gives CDR1 MDHEN, CDR2 SYDVKM. The CDR3 runs to 14 residues. V lost 4 bases, J lost 2 bases, and 9 bases lay in between. The CDR3 DNA is TGTGCCAGCAGTTCGGATCTGGGCAATCAGCCCCAGCATTTT. Translated: CASSSDLGNQPQHF.

This chain connects TRBV5-5 to TRBJ2-7, with 7 bases fitting TRBD2. This CDR3 is 15 amino acids long. Germline CDR1 SGHKS, CDR2 YYEKEE (reference sequence). J was trimmed by 2 bases and V by 2 bases; bases with no gene match: 7. The CDR3 DNA sequence: TGTGCCAGCAGCTTATTCCGGGACTACGCCTACGAGCAGTACTTC. Protein product: CASSLFRDYAYEQYF.

The chain couples TRBV29-1 to TRBJ2-5; D is perhaps TRBD1 (6 bases). This CDR3 spans 13 amino acids. Trimming removed 0 bases from V and 9 bases from J, with 14 bases in between. Germline values: CDR1 SQVTM, CDR2 ANQGSEA. This chain's CDR3 is CSVEDRGFGAQYF. The CDR3 coding sequence is TGCAGCGTTGAAGACAGGGGCTTCGGGGCCCAGTACTTC.

V and J are TRBV19 and TRBJ1-1; 7 bases fit TRBD1. The CDR3 loop spans 14 amino acids. With 4 bases clipped from V and 6 bases from J, the junction kept 8 bases outside the gene matches. Germline V gene data show CDR1 as LNHDA and CDR2 as SQIVND (reference sequence). The CDR3 coding sequence is TGTGCCAGTAGTACAGGGGGACTTCGGGCTGAAGCTTTCTTT. This encodes CASSTGGLRAEAFF.

The chain combines TRBV4-1 with TRBJ2-1, with D uncertain. CDR1 is MGHRA, CDR2 YSYEKL, per germline. CDR3 length equals 14 residues. Trimming took 4 bases from V and 1 from J, leaving 8 bases between them. In nucleotides, the CDR3 is TGCGCCAGCAGCCCAACGGAGTCCTACAATGAGCAGTTCTTC. Translating it yields CASSPTESYNEQFF.

V and J are TRBV6-5 and TRBJ2-7; 9 bases fit TRBD1. This CDR3 region has 14 residues. V shed 7 bases, J shed 2 bases, and the junction held 6 bases outside the gene matches. Germline loops: CDR1 MNHEY, CDR2 SVGAGI. The CDR3 sequence is CASKRDRDTYEQYF. CDR3 sequence (DNA): TGTGCCAGCAAACGGGACAGGGATACCTACGAGCAGTACTTC.

This chain uses TRBV15 with TRBJ2-5; perhaps TRBD2 as D (5 bases). Looked up from germline, CDR1 is LNHNV and CDR2 is YYDKDF (reference sequence). CDR3 length: 14 residues. V was shortened by 0 bases and J by 5 bases, with 10 bases between the two germline ends. This CDR3 is CATSRDRRRETQYF. Written as DNA, the CDR3 is TGTGCCACCAGCAGAGATCGGAGGAGGGAGACCCAGTACTTC.

This clone occurred once. The rearrangement uses TRBV11-2 and TRBJ1-1; no firm D call. Between the trimmed V and J ends, which lost 1 base and 5 bases, there was a span of 11 bases. Germline CDR1 SGHAT, CDR2 FQNNGV. There are 14 residues in the CDR3. The CDR3, as DNA: TGTGCCAGCAGCTTAGTAAGCGAGAGGACTGAAGCTTTCTTT. Its protein is CASSLVSERTEAFF.

In this sample, this clone turned up once. The J gene is TRBJ2-7, the V gene TRBV7-3, with 11 bases matching TRBD1. The germline CDR1 and CDR2 sequences are SGHTA and FQGTGA. CDR3 length: 15 amino acids. The V and J ends lost 5 bases and 3 bases, in that order; junction bases with no gene match: 6. DNA of the CDR3: TGTGCCAGCAGCAAGGACAGGGGGCTAAACTACGAGCAGTACTTC. Translating gives CASSKDRGLNYEQYF.

The chain links TRBV28 to TRBJ2-5; D is possibly TRBD1 or TRBD2 (5 bases each). Trimming left V 6 bases short and J 13 bases short, with 21 bases between. Looked up from germline, CDR1 is MDHEN and CDR2 is SYDVKM. There are 13 residues in the CDR3. The CDR3 sequence is CASRPPSRGRGYF. CDR3 nucleotide sequence: TGTGCCAGCAGACCCCCCAGCCGGGGACGGGGGTACTTC.

This chain's CDR3 is CASSPYGGQFSYEQYF. CDR3 coding DNA: TGTGCCAGCAGCCCCTACGGGGGGCAATTTTCCTACGAGCAGTACTTC. The chain is built from TRBV7-9 and TRBJ2-7, with a possible D match to TRBD2 (7 bases). This CDR3 region has 16 residues. The germline V gene has CDR1 SEHNR and CDR2 FQNEAQ (reference sequence). The ends were cut back, 5 bases at V and 1 base at J, with 18 bases in the middle.

The V and J genes are TRBV29-1 and TRBJ2-1; D unresolved. V lost 3 bases, J lost 6 bases, and 9 bases lay in between. The CDR3 covers 12 residues. Germline V gene lookup returns CDR1 SQVTM and CDR2 ANQGSEA. The CDR3 DNA follows: TGCAGCGTTGACCCCTGGGGCAATGAGCAGTTCTTC. This codes for CSVDPWGNEQFF.

The sample holds one count of this clone. The chain recombines TRBV7-3 with TRBJ2-7; 9 positions match TRBD2. Trimming at V came to 5 bases and at J to 5 bases, leaving 10 bases not matched to a gene. Germline V gives CDR1 SGHTA, CDR2 FQGTGA. The CDR3 has 15 residues. CDR3 bases: TGTGCCAGCAGCCCCAGGTCGCGGGAGGGAGACGAGCAGTACTTC. This codes for CASSPRSREGDEQYF. Complete variable domain (other parts from reference TRBV7-3 and TRBJ2-7): GAGVSQTPSNKVTEKGKYVELRCDPISGHTALYWYRQSLGQGPEFLIYFQGTGAADDSGLPNDRFFAVRPEGSVSTLKIQRTERGDSAVYLCASSPRSREGDEQYFGPGTRLTVT.

This sequence joins TRBV2 and TRBJ2-2; TRBD1 aligns across 7 bases. Germline V gene data show CDR1 as SNHLY and CDR2 as FYNNEI. CDR3 size: 15 residues. With 6 bases clipped from V and 0 bases from J, the junction kept 4 bases outside the gene matches. As DNA, the CDR3 is TGTGCCAGCAGCGAGGGACAGACGAACACCGGGGAGCTGTTTTTT. This codes for CASSEGQTNTGELFF.

The chain combines TRBV28 with TRBJ2-1; a weak D match, TRBD1 (6 bases). Trimming took 4 bases from V and 6 from J, leaving 22 bases between them. Germline V gene lookup returns CDR1 MDHEN and CDR2 SYDVKM. The CDR3 runs 17 residues. The CDR3 protein is CASSWVPQGSASNEQFF. In DNA form, the CDR3 reads TGTGCCAGCAGTTGGGTTCCACAGGGATCAGCTAGCAATGAGCAGTTCTTC.

The chain joins TRBV7-2 to TRBJ2-7; D gene unclear. Germline V lookup: CDR1 SGHTA, CDR2 FQGNSA. The V and J ends lost 1 base and 0 bases respectively, with 7 bases between them. This CDR3 spans 14 amino acids. The CDR3 protein is CASSLGTYSYEQYF. The CDR3 DNA sequence: TGTGCCAGCAGCTTAGGTACTTACTCCTACGAGCAGTACTTC.

V is TRBV7-8 and J is TRBJ2-1; 7 bases agree with TRBD2. Germline CDR1 and CDR2: SGHVS and FQNEAQ. The J segment lost 8 bases and the V segment lost 3 bases, leaving 22 bases of the junction unmatched. The CDR3 runs 19 residues. CDR3: CASSFRSPLQREIIDEQFF. The CDR3 DNA is TGTGCCAGCAGCTTCCGCTCCCCACTCCAGCGGGAAATAATAGATGAGCAGTTCTTC.

The CDR3 spells CSVAGRSTYEQYF. As DNA, the CDR3 is TGCAGCGTAGCGGGCAGGTCTACCTACGAGCAGTACTTC. The chain has TRBV29-1 and TRBJ2-5, with D perhaps TRBD2 (6 bases). TRBJ2-7 matches the DNA end more closely, so the J call is doubtful. The germline CDR1 and CDR2 sequences are SQVTM and ANQGSEA. The CDR3 sequence is 13 residues long.